The source of this T cell receptor (beta chain) is a study of T cell responses to AZD1222 COVID-19 vaccine (dated by TCRdb to 2020 to 2022). A note on the overall study: AZD1222 recipients given second doses at about 4 weeks or at about 12 weeks were pooled, since spike-specific TCR depth and breadth were not found to differ between the two schedules. Enrollment into the trials was organized by age into subgroups of 18-55, 56-69 and 70-plus years, and those subgroups contained roughly 160, 29 and 62 TCR-sequenced participants, respectively. A total of about 240 trial participants underwent TCR sequencing, of whom about 200 received two doses of AZD1222 and about 25 received two doses of the MenACWY control vaccine.

The CDR3 regions of human TCRbeta chains were analyzed by immunosequencing. Concerning the study's data processing: TCRs in the repertoires were compared against a reference library of SARS-CoV-2-specific TCRs that had been generated with the MIRA antigen-specificity platform. Breadth was defined as the fraction of unique TCRs that were SARS-CoV-2-associated. Depth was defined as the fraction of total T cells that were SARS-CoV-2-associated. Each spike-specific TCR was assigned to its reactive spike region and to a CD4 or CD8 class using the MIRA data. Log10-transformed breadth and depth values were compared by one-way ANOVA with Sidak's multiple comparisons tests. The immuneACCESS repertoire file appears here via TCRdb, limited to in-frame rearrangements. These files lack a portion of the clones; in checked studies, under half of the deficit traces to unresolved V genes, and the cause of the others is not known. The D gene and trimming were derived from the DNA, and the V and J assignments and clone size from that table. The sample has some 130,000 clones on record, more than 80% of them singletons. Clones ranked in the top ten supply about 4% of the sample.

As to this clone: Its recognized antigen is unknown. Qualities for individual bases were not recorded, and no much larger clone is one base off.

The sample's time point, from its label and the paper: baseline before first vaccination. Samples from vaccinated people were obtained from the UK trials COV001 and COV002, which included a single-blind randomized controlled phase 2/3 trial of AZD1222 (ChAdOx1 nCoV-19) in healthy adults. For TCRbeta chain sequencing, PBMC samples were collected from trial participants at day 0 and at day 28 after the second dose. Overall results and qualifications from the work: Epitopes outside the regions mutated in the B.1.351 and B.1.1.7 variants were reportedly recognized by nearly half of the unique spike-specific TCRs. After two AZD1222 doses, spike-specific TCR breadth and depth were significantly higher than at day 0 and than in MenACWY recipients. Conclusions about previously exposed vaccinees are limited, since just a handful of AZD1222 recipients were seropositive for SARS-CoV-2 at baseline. The 56-69-year group was small, and its depth increase did not reach significance, likely because of low power. Most participants were white British and females outnumbered males, and the authors suggested that clonal diversity may have been underestimated. Because no day 14 peak-response samples were available, repertoires were characterized only after the peak T cell response. CD4 TCRs associated with the vaccine covered the entire spike protein, and the dominant responses were in regions 160-218 and 743-854.

The material was peripheral blood, obtained on day 0 of AZD1222 vaccination. This clonotype originated in an adult in good health.

The CDR3 protein is CASSLSTGRRWEKLFF. The DNA is as follows: TGTGCCAGCAGTTTATCGACAGGGCGGCGATGGGAAAAACTGTTTTTT. The receptor chain draws on TRBV28 and TRBJ1-4, with TRBD1 identical over 7 junction bases. The V end gives up 1 base and the J end 8 bases, leaving 10 bases in the junction not matched to a gene. Spanning cysteine to phenylalanine, the CDR3 consists of 16 amino acids. Only CDR3 DNA remains: 48 bases, in frame from the first base. Sequences MDHEN (CDR1) and SYDVKM (CDR2) are obtained from the germline V gene.